The T cell receptor beta chain described here comes from a study of shared clonotypes between healthy human individuals. The split of CD4+ cells yielded CD45RA+ naive and CD45RA-negative memory subsets. Study-wide results and limits: Larger estimated richness was generally recorded for naive subsets relative to memory subsets. Non-shared clonotypes were found to have lower generation probabilities than the clonotypes that were shared by all four of the sorted-subset donors. Of the naive CD4 clonotypes, around 4.7% were shared across a handful of donors.

Libraries were prepared by immunoSEQ multiplex PCR; TCRdb keeps only in-frame clonotypes and omits some of them. The sample includes fewer than 2.5 million clones, over 85% of them seen just once. As for this clone: What it binds is unknown.

V shed 5 bases, J shed 9 bases, and the junction held 11 bases outside the gene matches. Germline V gene sequence: CDR1 MNHNS, CDR2 SASEGT. CDR3 length: 15 residues. The chain uses TRBV6-1 and TRBJ2-1; 9 nucleotides agree with TRBD1. Material: naive CD4+ T cells from PBMCs. Subset defined: CD45RA+ positively selected. The TCR comes from a man aged 18-30 years in good health. Some clones in this sample may be carry-over from other donors' samples. CDR3 DNA: TGTGCCAGCAGTCAGGGGACAGGGCCCCGTGGTGAGCAGTTCTTC. As protein: CASSQGTGPRGEQFF.